This TCR beta chain appears in the sequencing data of a study of cytomegalovirus exposure and HLA in healthy donors. Study-level findings and limits: In an earlier analysis, in approximately 630 donors, most V segments appeared productive either ~87% or ~30% of the time. What was likely a sequencing artifact was a cluster of highly shared sequence variants. A later analysis, which compared TCR beta chains of equal frequency, found the HLA-associated ones more clonally expanded.

Note on this clone: What it binds is not known.

The primer mix had 60 Vbeta and 13 Jbeta primers. Measured with immunoSEQ multiplex PCR; TCRdb has only the in-frame clones, and not every one. Found here are over 130,000 clones, 79% of them singletons; the top ten hold 3% to 4%. Each donor's status was that of a healthy bone marrow donor. J was trimmed by 4 bases and V by 5 bases; bases with no gene match: 6. CDR1 SGHRS and CDR2 YFSETQ come from the germline V gene. The CDR3 runs 14 residues. Sequenced material: PBMCs. The receptor was isolated from a human donor in good health. The chain couples TRBV5-1 to TRBJ2-3; 8 nucleotides match TRBD1. CDR3 in amino acids: CASRQDRVSDTQYF. For the CDR3, the DNA is TGCGCCAGCAGACAGGACAGGGTATCAGATACGCAGTATTTT.